This is a list of T cell receptor beta chains from one sample in a study of blood T cell repertoires in COVID-19. Only in-frame clones appear in the TCRdb table, and some are missing; sequencing was by immunoSEQ multiplex PCR. The repertoire includes 70,000 or so clones, 80% of them detected once, and about a tenth sits in the top ten. The sequencing input was peripheral blood. All receptors come from a human donor in a cohort sampled during active COVID-19. CDR3s leave out the opening cysteine and the closing phenylalanine or tryptophan.

v_gene	j_gene	CDR3aa
TRBV6-5	TRBJ1-1	ASRTGVTEAF
TRBV11-2	TRBJ2-5	ASSLDQGFGIPEQETQY
TRBV9	TRBJ2-5	ASSVSPGRGETQY
TRBV5-1	TRBJ1-1	ASSLGWTVWTEAF
TRBV11-2	TRBJ2-3	ASSPNRDSTDTQY
TRBV11-2	TRBJ2-6	ASSPPRTLRGGANVLT
TRBV6-5	TRBJ1-2	ASSLGGGWYGYT
TRBV20-1	TRBJ2-7	SAFRSYEQY
TRBV27	TRBJ2-3	ASSLSRGVRERSPDTQY
TRBV2	TRBJ1-3	ASSEGGQGANTIY
TRBV30	TRBJ2-7	ACQGQGHFSEQY
TRBV3-1/TRBV3-2	TRBJ2-7	ASSQLSGGGPEEQY
TRBV11-3	TRBJ1-1	ASSLLQNTEAF
TRBV7-9	TRBJ1-2	ASRAGGYGYT
TRBV9	TRBJ2-1	ASGRGVAGNDEQF
TRBV7-2	TRBJ2-7	ASSRTGPGMGEQY
TRBV28	TRBJ2-7	ASSLRGQNYEQY
TRBV7-3	TRBJ2-7	ASSEGLAGAYEQY
TRBV7-9	TRBJ2-7	ASSLFPGGPSEQY
TRBV18	TRBJ2-1	ASSPGQGAYNEQF
TRBV3-1/TRBV3-2	TRBJ1-1	ASSLRDRGRYTEAF
TRBV7-9	TRBJ2-2	ASSERSGRITGELF
TRBV11-2	TRBJ2-6	ASSLGAGQGHSGANVLT
TRBV7-2	TRBJ2-7	ASRPGLELDGGYEQY
TRBV18	TRBJ1-1	ASSQSLGRENTEAF
TRBV24-1	TRBJ2-7	ATSDLRDTSSYEQY
TRBV27	TRBJ1-2	AAGQGSGYT
TRBV29-1	TRBJ2-7	SVVGTAEGGSYEQY
TRBV3-1/TRBV3-2	TRBJ1-6	ASSQEWVASPLH
TRBV2	TRBJ2-2	ASRQGSTGELF
TRBV6-5	TRBJ2-7	ASSLAEYSYEQY
TRBV5-1	TRBJ2-5	ASSPGEGRQETQY
TRBV7-9	TRBJ2-7	ASSLGSGVDEQY
TRBV19	TRBJ1-1	ASSYGQGTEAF
TRBV5-1	TRBJ2-7	ASSSKRDAIYEQY
TRBV20-1	TRBJ2-7	SARVHYEQY
TRBV27	TRBJ2-5	ASGGGSLVETQY
TRBV24-1	TRBJ2-3	ATSDLGVAGVPDTQY
TRBV29-1	TRBJ2-7	SVSGAGEQY
TRBV15	TRBJ2-7	ATSVRTGDEQY
TRBV7-6	TRBJ2-1	ASSPLALDHNEQF
TRBV6-5	TRBJ2-3	ASMNVPSQGQY
TRBV28	TRBJ1-1	ASSLGGGNTEAF